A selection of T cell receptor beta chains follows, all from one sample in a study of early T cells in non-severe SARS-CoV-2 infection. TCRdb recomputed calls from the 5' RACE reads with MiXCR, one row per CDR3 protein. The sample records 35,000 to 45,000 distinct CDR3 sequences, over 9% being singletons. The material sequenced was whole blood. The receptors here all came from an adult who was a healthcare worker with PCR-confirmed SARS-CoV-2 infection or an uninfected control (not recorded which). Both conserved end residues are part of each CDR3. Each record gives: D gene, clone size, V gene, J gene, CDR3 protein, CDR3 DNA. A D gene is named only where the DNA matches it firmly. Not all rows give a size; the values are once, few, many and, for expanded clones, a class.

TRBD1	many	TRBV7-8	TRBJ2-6	CASSEGTVLTSGANVLTF	TGTGCCAGCAGCGAAGGGACAGTCCTAACCTCTGGGGCCAACGTCCTGACTTTC
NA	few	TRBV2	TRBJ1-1	CASSEMAYGYTEAFF	TGTGCCAGCAGTGAAATGGCATACGGGTACACTGAAGCTTTCTTT
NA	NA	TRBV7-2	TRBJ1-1	CASSFWTAEAFF	TGTGCCAGCAGCTTTTGGACAGCTGAAGCTTTCTTT
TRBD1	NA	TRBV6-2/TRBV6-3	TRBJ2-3	CASSPDRGGPGGTDTQYF	TGTGCCAGCAGCCCGGACAGGGGAGGCCCTGGGGGCACAGATACGCAGTATTTT
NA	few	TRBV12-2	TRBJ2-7	CASRLRTVPLPFKVYEQYF	TGTGCAAGTCGCCTCCGGACAGTACCCCTCCCTTTCAAAGTCTACGAGCAGTACTTC
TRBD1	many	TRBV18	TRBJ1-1	CASSPVTGGNTEAFF	TGTGCCAGCTCACCAGTCACAGGGGGGAACACTGAAGCTTTCTTT
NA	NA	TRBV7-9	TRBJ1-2	CASSLLIGDLSHGYTF	TGTGCCAGCAGCTTACTTATTGGGGACCTCTCCCACGGCTACACCTTC
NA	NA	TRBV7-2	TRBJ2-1	CASSPYLTNEQFF	TGTGCCAGCAGCCCGTACCTAACTAATGAGCAGTTCTTC
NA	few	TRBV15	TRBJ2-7	CATSKRGGLYEQYF	TGTGCCACCAGCAAAAGAGGCGGCCTCTACGAGCAGTACTTC
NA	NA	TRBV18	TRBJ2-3	CASSPSQGIRDTQYF	TGTGCCAGCTCACCATCTCAGGGGATACGGGATACGCAGTATTTT
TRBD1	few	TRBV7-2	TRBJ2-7	CASSPNRGRYYEQYF	TGTGCCAGCAGCCCCAACAGGGGGCGATACTACGAGCAGTACTTC